These 9 T cell receptor beta chains share one sample of origin, sequenced in a study of blood T cell repertoires in COVID-19. TCRdb's table, derived via immunoSEQ multiplex PCR, lists solely in-frame clones and lacks some. The repertoire includes 250,000 to 350,000 clones, 80% to 90% of them detected once, and roughly 5% sits in the top ten. Sequenced sample: PBMCs or T cells enriched from blood (not recorded which). All receptors derive from a woman aged 25-40 years who had recovered from COVID-19.

This chain connects TRBV19 to TRBJ2-1; 9 nucleotides match TRBD2. V lost 6 bases to trimming and J lost 3 bases; unmatched junction nucleotides: 12. This CDR3 has 17 amino acids. Germline assignment: CDR1 LNHDA and CDR2 SQIVND (reference sequence). The DNA of the CDR3 is TGTGCCAGTAGCCACCTCACTAGCGGGCGGATCTACAATGAGCAGTTCTTC. The encoded protein is CASSHLTSGRIYNEQFF. Full variable domain (remainder filled in from reference TRBV19 and TRBJ2-1): DGGITQSPKYLFRKEGQNVTLSCEQNLNHDAMYWYRQDPGQGLRLIYYSQIVNDFQKGDIAEGYSVSREKKESFPLTVTSAQKNPTAFYLCASSHLTSGRIYNEQFFGPGTRLTVL.

This chain links TRBV30 with TRBJ1-3; TRBD1 is a possible D gene (5 bases). Germline CDR1 is GTSNPN and CDR2 is SVGIG (reference sequence). The germline V and J ends were trimmed by 0 bases and 0 bases, with 9 bases remaining between them. The CDR3 covers 15 residues. The CDR3: CAWSVQANSGNTIYF. The CDR3 coding sequence is TGTGCCTGGAGTGTACAGGCAAACTCTGGAAACACCATATATTTT.

This chain links TRBV11-2 with TRBJ2-1, with 7 bases lining up with TRBD2. Germline lookup yields CDR1 SGHAT and CDR2 FQNNGV. This CDR3 region has 15 residues. V lost 5 bases and J lost 3; bases outside the gene matches: 7. Here the CDR3 DNA reads TGTGCCAGCAGCCCCTCGGGCGGGGGCTACAATGAGCAGTTCTTC. It specifies CASSPSGGGYNEQFF.

The chain employs TRBV10-3 and TRBJ1-6, with 7 bases identical to TRBD1. Trimming at V came to 5 bases and at J to 5 bases, leaving 3 bases not matched to a gene. The germline V gene encodes CDR1 ENHRY and CDR2 SYGVKD. This CDR3 comprises 14 residues. The CDR3 sequence is CAISMGQNNSPLHF. Written as DNA, the CDR3 is TGTGCCATCAGTATGGGACAGAATAATTCACCCCTCCACTTT.

This chain links TRBV10-3 with TRBJ2-5; 7 nucleotides line up with TRBD1. The V gene end was trimmed by 5 bases and the J gene end by 2 bases; junction bases not matched to a gene: 5. CDR3 length: 14 amino acids. In germline, CDR1 is ENHRY, CDR2 SYGVKD. The CDR3 reads CAISMTGIQETQYF. The CDR3 DNA reads as TGTGCCATCAGTATGACAGGGATACAAGAGACCCAGTACTTC.

This clone was observed a single time. The chain joins TRBV19 to TRBJ1-4, with D possibly being TRBD1 (5 bases). This CDR3 has 15 residues. Trimming left V 3 bases short and J 3 bases short, with 11 bases between. Germline loops: CDR1 LNHDA, CDR2 SQIVND (reference sequence). CDR3 coding DNA: TGTGCCAGTAGTATTCCAGGGCTGGCTAATGAAAAACTGTTTTTT. This encodes CASSIPGLANEKLFF. The full variable domain, with the rest looked up from reference TRBV19 and TRBJ1-4, is DGGITQSPKYLFRKEGQNVTLSCEQNLNHDAMYWYRQDPGQGLRLIYYSQIVNDFQKGDIAEGYSVSREKKESFPLTVTSAQKNPTAFYLCASSIPGLANEKLFFGSGTQLSVL.

The V gene is TRBV11-3, the J gene TRBJ2-7; TRBD1 aligns across 7 bases. J gave up 7 bases and V 5 bases, and 14 bases lay outside the gene matches. In germline, CDR1 is SGHNT, CDR2 YENEEA. This CDR3 region has 15 residues. The CDR3 spells CASSRGTANLREQYF. The DNA of the CDR3 is TGTGCCAGCAGCCGTGGGACAGCCAACTTAAGGGAGCAGTACTTC.

This chain connects TRBV7-2 to TRBJ1-1; tentatively, D is TRBD1 (5 bases). CDR3 length equals 14 residues. V was trimmed by 11 bases and J by 4 bases, leaving 20 bases between them. CDR1 SGHTA and CDR2 FQGNSA come from the germline V gene. This chain's CDR3 is CAGGKWGFVTEAFF. The CDR3 coding sequence is TGTGCCGGAGGGAAGTGGGGCTTCGTCACTGAAGCTTTCTTT.

V gene TRBV30 combines with J gene TRBJ1-5; D remains unclear. Trimming removed 4 bases from V and 0 bases from J, with 7 bases in between. This CDR3 comprises 13 residues. Germline V lookup: CDR1 GTSNPN, CDR2 SVGIG (reference sequence). This CDR3 is CAWTGNSNQPQHF. In nucleotides, the CDR3 is TGTGCCTGGACGGGTAATAGCAATCAGCCCCAGCATTTT.